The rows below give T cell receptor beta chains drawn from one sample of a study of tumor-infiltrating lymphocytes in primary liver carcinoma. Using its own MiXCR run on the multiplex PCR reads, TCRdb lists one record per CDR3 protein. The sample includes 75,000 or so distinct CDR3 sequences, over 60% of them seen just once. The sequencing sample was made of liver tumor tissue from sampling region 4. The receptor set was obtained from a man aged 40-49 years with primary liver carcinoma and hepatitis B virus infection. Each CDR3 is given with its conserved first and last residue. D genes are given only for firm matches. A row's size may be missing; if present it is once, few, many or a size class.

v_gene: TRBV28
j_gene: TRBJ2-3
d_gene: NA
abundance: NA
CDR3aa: CASSDRAFDGREADTQYF
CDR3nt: TGTGCCAGCAGTGATAGGGCGTTTGACGGGAGAGAGGCAGATACGCAGTATTTT

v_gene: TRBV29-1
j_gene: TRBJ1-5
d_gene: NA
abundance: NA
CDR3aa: CSVATGAGNNQPRHF
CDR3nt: NA

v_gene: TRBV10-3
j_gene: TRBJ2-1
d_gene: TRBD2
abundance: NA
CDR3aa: CAISESVERGRADYNEQFF
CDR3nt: TGTGCCATCAGTGAGTCGGTTGAACGCGGGAGGGCTGATTACAATGAGCAGTTCTTC

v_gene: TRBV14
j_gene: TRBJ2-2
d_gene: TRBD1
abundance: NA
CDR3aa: CAGSPLNTGELSF
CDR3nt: TGTGCCGGCAGCCCTTTGAACACAGGGGAGCTGTCTTTT

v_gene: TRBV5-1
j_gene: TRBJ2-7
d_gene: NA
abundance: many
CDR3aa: CASSFRSPQQYF
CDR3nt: TGCGCCAGCAGCTTTCGATCCCCCCAGCAGTACTTC

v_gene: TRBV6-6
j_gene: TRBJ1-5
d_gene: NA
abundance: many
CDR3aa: CASSYEDQPQHF
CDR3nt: TGTGCCAGCAGTTACGAAGATCAGCCCCAGCATTTT

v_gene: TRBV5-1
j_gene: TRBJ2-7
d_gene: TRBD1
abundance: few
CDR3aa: CASSPLSGTGNEQYF
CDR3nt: TGCGCCAGCAGCCCTCTATCCGGGACAGGGAACGAGCAGTACTTC

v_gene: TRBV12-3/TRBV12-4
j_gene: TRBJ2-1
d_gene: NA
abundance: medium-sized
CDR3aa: CASSPHTGNEQFF
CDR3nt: TGTGCCAGCAGCCCCCATACGGGGAATGAGCAGTTCTTC

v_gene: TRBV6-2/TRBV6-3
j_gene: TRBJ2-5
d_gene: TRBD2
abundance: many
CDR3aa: CASSYSGTNQETQYF
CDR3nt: TGTGCCAGCAGTTATTCCGGGACTAACCAAGAGACCCAGTACTTC

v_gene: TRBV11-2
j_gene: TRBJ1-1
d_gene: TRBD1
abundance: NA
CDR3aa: CTSSPGDRGAASDTEAFF
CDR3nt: TGTACCAGCAGCCCGGGGGACAGGGGAGCGGCTAGCGACACTGAAGCTTTCTTT

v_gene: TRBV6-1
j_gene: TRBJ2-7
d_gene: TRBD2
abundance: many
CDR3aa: CASSDSQLAGAGEQYF
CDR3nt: TGTGCCAGCAGTGATTCGCAACTAGCGGGAGCAGGCGAGCAGTACTTC

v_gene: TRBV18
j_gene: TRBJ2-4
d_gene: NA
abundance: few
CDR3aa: CASSLQGGRTKNIQYF
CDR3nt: TGTGCCAGCTCATTACAGGGAGGGAGGACCAAAAACATTCAGTACTTC

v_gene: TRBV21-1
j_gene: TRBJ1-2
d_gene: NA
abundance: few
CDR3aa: CASRTRGRGNYGYTF
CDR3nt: TGTGCCAGCAGGACGAGGGGACGTGGTAACTATGGCTACACCTTC

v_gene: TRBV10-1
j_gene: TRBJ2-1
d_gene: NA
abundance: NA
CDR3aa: CANSESFLAEQFF
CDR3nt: TGTGCCAACAGTGAGTCATTCCTAGCCGAGCAGTTCTTC

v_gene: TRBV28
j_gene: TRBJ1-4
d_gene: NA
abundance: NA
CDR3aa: CASSLHCQNEKLFF
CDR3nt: TGTGCCAGCAGTTTACACTGCCAGAATGAAAAACTGTTTTTT

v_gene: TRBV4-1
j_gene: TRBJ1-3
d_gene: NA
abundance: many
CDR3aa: CASSLFGADGNTIYF
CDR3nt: TGCGCCAGCAGCCTCTTTGGGGCAGATGGAAACACCATATATTTT

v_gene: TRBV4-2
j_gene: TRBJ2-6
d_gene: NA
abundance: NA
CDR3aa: CASSPQEDLAEANVLTF
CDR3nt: TGTGCCAGCAGCCCCCAGGAAGATTTGGCTGAGGCCAACGTCCTGACTTTC

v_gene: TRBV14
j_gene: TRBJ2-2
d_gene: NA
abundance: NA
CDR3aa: CASSQSRAAITGELFF
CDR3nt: TGTGCCAGCAGTCAATCGAGGGCGGCCATCACCGGGGAGCTGTTTTTT

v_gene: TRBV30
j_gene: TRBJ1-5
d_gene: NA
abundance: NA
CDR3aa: CTWNQKGDQPQHF
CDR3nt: TGTACCTGGAATCAAAAGGGAGATCAGCCCCAGCATTTT

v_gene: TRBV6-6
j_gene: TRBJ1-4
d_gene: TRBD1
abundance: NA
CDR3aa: CVSSIDRGDEKLFF
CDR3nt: TGTGTCAGCAGTATCGACAGGGGAGACGAAAAACTGTTTTTT

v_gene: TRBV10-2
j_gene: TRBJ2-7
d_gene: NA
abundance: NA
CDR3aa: CAISESSSLTSEQHF
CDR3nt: TGCGCCATCAGTGAGTCTTCCTCGCTGACTAGTGAGCAGCACTTC

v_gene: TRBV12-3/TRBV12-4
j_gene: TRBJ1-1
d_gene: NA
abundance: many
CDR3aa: CASSLGGREAFF
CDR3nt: TGTGCCAGCAGTTTGGGGGGTAGGGAAGCTTTCTTT

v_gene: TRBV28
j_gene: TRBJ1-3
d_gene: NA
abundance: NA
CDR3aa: CANRGRQDERNTIYF
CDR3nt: TGTGCCAACAGAGGAAGACAGGATGAACGAAACACCATATATTTT

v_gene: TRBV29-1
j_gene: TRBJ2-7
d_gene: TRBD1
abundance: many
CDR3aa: CSVDGSAGQGAYEQYF
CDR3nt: TGCAGCGTTGATGGGAGTGCGGGACAGGGAGCCTACGAGCAGTACTTC